Below, one T cell receptor (beta chain) is given with its context. Its antigen is undetermined. Trimming cost V 3 bases and J 5 bases; bases outside gene matches: 13. The germline gives CDR1 DFQATT, CDR2 SNEGSKA (reference sequence). The CDR3 consists of 16 residues. The sample originates from a study of T cells after yellow fever vaccination. Study-wide background: SMART-Seq v4 Ultra Low Input prepared libraries from low-cell fractions. Overall study results and limits: Re-detected after boosting: most primary clones, more than 95% of CD4 and under 90% of CD8. Clonotype sharing between CD4 and CD8 compartments was small.

A universal primer site and UMIs were added as TCR cDNA was made by 5'RACE template switching. TCRdb independently ran MiXCR on the 5' RACE reads; one entry per CDR3 protein. The top ten hold roughly a sixth of the sample, which has a few hundred thousand distinct CDR3 sequences, less than 20% seen once. The source was PBMCs, collected around 5 days after the first yellow fever vaccination. The sequence was obtained from a man in his late teens or twenties who received the YFV17D yellow fever vaccine. This rearrangement joins TRBV20-1 to TRBJ2-7; 10 nucleotides align to TRBD1. The CDR3 coding sequence is TGCAGTGCTAGGAAATCTGAAGGGACAGGGGCTGACGAGCAGTACTTC. Translated: CSARKSEGTGADEQYF.